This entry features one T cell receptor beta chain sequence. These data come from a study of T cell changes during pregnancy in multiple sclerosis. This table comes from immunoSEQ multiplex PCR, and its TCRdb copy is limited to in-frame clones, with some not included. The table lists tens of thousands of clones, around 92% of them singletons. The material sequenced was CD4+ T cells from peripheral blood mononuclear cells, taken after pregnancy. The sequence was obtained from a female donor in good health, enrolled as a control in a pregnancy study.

The CDR3 loop is CASSLSGGRLYGYTF. The CDR3 DNA is TGTGCCAGCAGCTTGAGCGGGGGGCGGTTGTATGGCTACACCTTC. The rearrangement uses TRBV5-4 and TRBJ1-2, with D maybe TRBD1 (6 bases). The ends were cut back, 1 base at V and 5 bases at J, with 15 bases in the middle. Germline V gene lookup returns CDR1 SGHNT and CDR2 YYREEE (reference sequence). The length of the CDR3 is 15 residues.